Presented here are 6 T cell receptor beta chains from one specimen sequenced in a study of T cell repertoires in cytomegalovirus infection. TCRdb passed the reads through MiXCR, listing each CDR3 protein once. The sample lists hundreds of thousands of distinct CDR3 sequences, approximately 32% occurring once. The sample consisted of PBMCs. Every receptor here comes from a human donor in good health (CMV status not recorded). Some clones in this sample may be carry-over from other donors' samples.

A note on this clonotype: Just one base apart from a much larger clone, this may be a read error. The chain uses TRBV7-2 and TRBJ1-5, with D perhaps matching TRBD1 (5 bases). This CDR3 comprises 14 residues. Trimming removed 5 bases at V and 5 bases at J, with 13 bases between. From germline, CDR1 is SGHTA and CDR2 FQGNSA. CDR3 nucleotide sequence: TGTGCCAGCAGCGTGCGGGACCCTGATCAGCCCCAGCATTTT. Translation: CASSVRDPDQPQHF.

This clonotype appeared many times. The rearrangement uses TRBV7-8 and TRBJ1-5; TRBD1 is a possible D gene (5 bases). This CDR3 is built from 16 residues. Germline lookup yields CDR1 SGHVS and CDR2 FQNEAQ. Trimming pared 1 base from V and 1 base from J, leaving 11 bases between. The CDR3 spells CASSLGAGPSNQPQHF. In nucleotides, the CDR3 is TGTGCCAGCAGCTTAGGGGCAGGGCCCAGCAATCAGCCCCAGCATTTT.

V usage is TRBV29-1 and J usage is TRBJ1-3, with no clear D. The V gene's germline CDR1 is SQVTM and CDR2 ANQGSEA. The CDR3 loop spans 11 amino acids. The CDR3 loop reads CGLMDGNTIYF. CDR3 nucleotide sequence: TGCGGTTTGATGGACGGAAACACCATATATTTT.

There are many counts of this clonotype. CDR3 loop: CASRLRQQETQYF. The CDR3 DNA reads TGTGCCAGCCGACTCCGACAGCAAGAGACCCAGTACTTC. J is TRBJ2-5 and V is TRBV12-3 or TRBV12-4; tentatively, D is TRBD1 (5 bases). V lost 8 bases, J lost 2 bases, and 12 bases lay in between. The CDR3 loop spans 13 amino acids.

Worth noting for this clonotype: This may stem from a read error, because a much larger clone lies one nucleotide away. The chain couples TRBV7-6 to TRBJ2-3; 9 bases are shared with TRBD2. This CDR3 is built from 18 residues. CDR1 is SGHVS and CDR2 is FNYEAQ in the germline V gene. Here the CDR3 reads CASSLATQGSGGLNTRYF. The CDR3 DNA sequence: TGTGCCAGCAGCTTAGCCACGCAGGGGAGCGGGGGGTTAAATACGCGGTATTTT.

This chain links TRBV11-2 with TRBJ2-7; no firm D call. CDR1 is SGHAT, CDR2 FQNNGV, per germline. V lost 5 bases and J 6 bases, leaving 11 bases between the germline ends. This CDR3 region has 12 residues. The CDR3: CASSLTLSEQYF. CDR3 DNA sequence: TGTGCCAGCAGCCTAACCCTCTCCGAGCAGTACTTC.